Shown below are 28 T cell receptor beta chains from a single sample sequenced in a study of cytomegalovirus exposure and HLA in healthy donors. Produced via immunoSEQ multiplex PCR; TCRdb's table is partial and in-frame only. The sample lists 140,000 to 150,000 clones, roughly nine tenths occurring once. Sequencing was carried out using PBMCs. Receptor source: a man in his late teens or twenties in good health and CMV-seronegative.

The genes are TRBV4-1 and TRBJ2-7; 9 nucleotides match TRBD1. The CDR3 runs 14 residues. V trimming: 4 bases; J trimming: 6 bases; junction bases outside the gene matches: 7. Germline-derived CDR1 and CDR2 are MGHRA and YSYEKL. The CDR3 sequence is CASSLGQGSGEQYF. The CDR3 DNA sequence: TGCGCCAGCAGCCTGGGACAGGGCTCAGGCGAGCAGTACTTC.

The chain couples TRBV11-3 to TRBJ2-6; D unclear. V lost 5 bases to trimming and J lost 0 bases, with 5 bases between them. The CDR3 contains 14 residues. Germline loops: CDR1 SGHNT, CDR2 YENEEA. CDR3 bases: TGTGCCAGCAGCCAGATCTCTGGGGCCAACGTCCTGACTTTC. Its translation is CASSQISGANVLTF. The full variable domain, rest sourced from reference TRBV11-3 and TRBJ2-6, is EAGVVQSPRYKIIEKKQPVAFWCNPISGHNTLYWYLQNLGQGPELLIRYENEEAVDDSQLPKDRFSAERLKGVDSTLKIQPAELGDSAVYLCASSQISGANVLTFGAGSRLTVL.

The rearrangement joins TRBV30 to TRBJ1-2, with D unresolved. The germline V gene has CDR1 GTSNPN and CDR2 SVGIG (reference sequence). This CDR3 is built from 9 residues. The DNA of the CDR3 is TGTGCGGCGGGCTATGGCTACACCTTC. Translation gives CAAGYGYTF.

This clone was seen a single time. The chain has TRBV5-1 and TRBJ2-7, with 7 positions matching TRBD1. The V gene's germline CDR1 is SGHRS and CDR2 YFSETQ. The ends lost 1 base at V and 2 bases at J; junction bases unmatched: 18. The CDR3 loop spans 19 amino acids. CDR3 sequence reads: CASSLLETGAQFRTYEQYV. CDR3 in DNA: TGCGCCAGCAGCTTGCTCGAAACAGGGGCGCAATTCCGGACCTACGAGCAGTACGTC.

This clone was detected once. This chain connects TRBV9 to TRBJ1-2, with 8 bases fitting TRBD1. The CDR3 totals 15 residues. V was pared by 0 bases and J by 8 bases, with 9 bases of the junction left unmatched. Germline V CDR1 and CDR2: SGDLS, YYNGEE. CDR3 protein: CASSVGDRLLVGYTF. CDR3 nucleotide sequence: TGTGCCAGCAGCGTAGGGGACAGGTTATTGGTGGGCTACACCTTC.

The V call is TRBV6-5, the J call TRBJ1-1; possibly TRBD1 for D (5 bases). Trimming cost V 0 bases and J 6 bases, with 17 bases left between them. The CDR3 is 16 residues long. The V gene's germline CDR1 is MNHEY and CDR2 SVGAGI. The CDR3 protein is CASSYSTGGGIAEAFF. In nucleotides, the CDR3 is TGTGCCAGCAGTTACTCTACGGGGGGGGGAATCGCTGAAGCTTTCTTT.

The chain is built from TRBV18 and TRBJ1-1; no clear D gene. Trimming took 2 bases from V and 4 from J, leaving 14 bases between them. CDR1 and CDR2 (germline): KGHSH, LQKENI. The CDR3 spans 15 residues. The CDR3 protein is CASSPRGSRSTEAFF. The CDR3 DNA sequence: TGTGCCAGCTCACCAAGAGGGTCGAGGAGCACTGAAGCTTTCTTT.

The chain couples TRBV19 to TRBJ1-2; 9 nucleotides agree with TRBD1. CDR3 length equals 19 residues. The ends lost 5 bases at V and 1 base at J; junction bases unmatched: 17. Germline V gene sequence: CDR1 LNHDA, CDR2 SQIVND (reference sequence). The CDR3 is CASSVRLGTGTTLNYGYTF. The CDR3 nucleotides are TGTGCCAGTAGTGTAAGGCTTGGGACAGGGACTACCCTTAACTATGGCTACACCTTC.

V is TRBV5-1 and J is TRBJ1-2; the D is unclear. From germline, CDR1 is SGHRS and CDR2 YFSETQ. V was cut by 0 bases and J by 4 bases, with 13 bases left in between. The CDR3 covers 15 residues. CDR3 DNA sequence: TGCGCCAGCAGCTTGGCCATAGGAGGTGGCTATGGCTACACCTTC. Translated: CASSLAIGGGYGYTF.

CDR3 in amino acids: CASSIGSGTEAFF. The CDR3 DNA follows: TGTGCCAGTAGTATAGGATCAGGCACTGAAGCTTTCTTT. The rearrangement uses TRBV19 and TRBJ1-1; the D is unclear. This CDR3 contains 13 residues. Germline loops: CDR1 LNHDA, CDR2 SQIVND (reference sequence). Trimming left V 1 base short and J 4 bases short, with 7 bases between.

Comments on this clone: At one end, the junction sequence differs from germline, possibly due to a read error. The V and J genes are TRBV6-5 and TRBJ2-2; 9 positions match TRBD1. This CDR3 region has 12 residues. From germline, CDR1 is MNHEY and CDR2 SVGAGI. The CDR3 here is CTGTGIPGELFF. The CDR3 DNA reads as TGCACCGGGACAGGGATCCCCGGGGAGCTGTTTTTT.

CDR3 DNA sequence: TGTGCCTGGACCACCGGGACAGGGGTTTACAATGAGCAGTTCTTC. This codes for CAWTTGTGVYNEQFF. The chain links TRBV30 to TRBJ2-1; TRBD1 matches at 10 bases. V dropped 4 bases and J dropped 4; count of bases not matched to a gene: 7. CDR1 GTSNPN and CDR2 SVGIG come from the germline V gene (reference sequence). The CDR3 is made up of 15 amino acids.

This chain uses TRBV4-1 with TRBJ1-2; 8 bases align to TRBD1. From germline, CDR1 is MGHRA and CDR2 YSYEKL. This CDR3 is 16 amino acids long. The V and J ends lost 6 bases and 1 base, in that order; junction bases with no gene match: 10. This chain's CDR3 is CASRPAGQGHNYGYTF. The CDR3 DNA is TGCGCCAGCAGACCGGCTGGACAGGGCCATAACTATGGCTACACCTTC.

In nucleotides, the CDR3 is TGTGCCACCAGCCTTACTAGCCAAGAGACCCAGTACTTC. Residues: CATSLTSQETQYF. V is TRBV15 and J is TRBJ2-5; maybe TRBD2 (5 bases). V was clipped by 5 bases and J by 1 base, with 8 bases between them. The CDR3 is 13 residues long. The germline CDR1 and CDR2 sequences are LNHNV and YYDKDF (reference sequence).

V is TRBV30 and J is TRBJ1-1; D is undetermined. Germline CDR1 is GTSNPN and CDR2 is SVGIG (reference sequence). V was cut by 0 bases and J by 6 bases, with 11 bases left in between. This CDR3 is 13 amino acids long. CDR3 sequence: CAWSVRGESEAFF. CDR3 DNA sequence: TGTGCCTGGAGTGTACGGGGTGAGTCTGAAGCTTTCTTT.

The V call is TRBV5-4, the J call TRBJ2-2; 8 positions match TRBD1. The V segment lost 5 bases and the J segment 1 base; nucleotides outside the gene matches: 4. The germline gives CDR1 SGHNT, CDR2 YYREEE (reference sequence). This CDR3 contains 15 residues. The CDR3: CASRRQGRNTGELFF. The DNA of the CDR3 is TGTGCCAGCAGGCGACAGGGGAGGAACACCGGGGAGCTGTTTTTT. The full variable domain, its missing parts supplied by reference TRBV5-4 and TRBJ2-2, is ETGVTQSPTHLIKTRGQQVTLRCSSQSGHNTVSWYQQALGQGPQFIFQYYREEENGRGNFPPRFSGLQFPNYSSELNVNALELDDSALYLCASRRQGRNTGELFFGEGSRLTVL.

This clone was seen a few times. J is TRBJ1-1 and V is TRBV18; TRBD1 might be the D (5 bases). The germline V gene encodes CDR1 KGHSH and CDR2 LQKENI. The CDR3 extends over 12 amino acids. The V and J ends lost 4 bases and 7 bases respectively, with 10 bases between them. The CDR3 DNA reads as TGTGCCAGCTCACTCCGGGGACTTGAAGCTTTCTTT. This gives the protein CASSLRGLEAFF.

The chain couples TRBV9 to TRBJ2-3; 8 bases fit TRBD2. CDR1 is SGDLS, CDR2 YYNGEE, per germline. J was trimmed by 0 bases and V by 3 bases; bases with no gene match: 6. The CDR3 spans 16 residues. The CDR3 DNA sequence: TGTGCCAGCAGCGCCAAAGCGGGAGATAGCACAGATACGCAGTATTTT. Translated: CASSAKAGDSTDTQYF.

This chain links TRBV27 with TRBJ1-2; D gene ambiguous. Trimming left V 6 bases short and J 3 bases short, with 14 bases between. CDR1 and CDR2 (germline): MNHEY, SMNVEV (reference sequence). The CDR3 has 14 amino acids. The CDR3 here is CASRLTQTHYGYTF. The DNA of the CDR3 is TGTGCCAGCAGACTGACTCAAACACACTATGGCTACACCTTC.

The gene calls are TRBV6-4 and TRBJ1-2; TRBD1 agrees at 7 bases. V trimming: 4 bases; J trimming: 8 bases; junction bases outside the gene matches: 10. This CDR3 region has 14 residues. Germline V gene sequence: CDR1 MRHNA, CDR2 SNTAGT. The CDR3 loop reads CASSGAQGPMGYTF. CDR3 DNA: TGTGCCAGCAGTGGCGCACAGGGGCCCATGGGCTACACCTTC.

The chain combines TRBV2 with TRBJ2-3; 8 positions agree with TRBD1. The length of the CDR3 is 13 residues. J gave up 2 bases and V 8 bases, and 3 bases lay outside the gene matches. Per the germline V gene, CDR1 is SNHLY and CDR2 is FYNNEI. CDR3: CASGQGSTDTQYF. The CDR3 nucleotides are TGTGCCAGCGGACAGGGATCCACAGATACGCAGTATTTT.

In its sample, this clone was seen once. V gene TRBV5-1 combines with J gene TRBJ2-7; tentatively, D is TRBD1 (8 bases). V was cut by 4 bases and J by 2 bases, with 16 bases left in between. Germline V gene data show CDR1 as SGHRS and CDR2 as YFSETQ. This CDR3 is 15 amino acids long. The CDR3 nucleotides are TGCGCCAGCAGCCCGCGGGGGACAGGAACCTACGAGCAGTACTTC. It is translated as CASSPRGTGTYEQYF.

The chain combines TRBV7-6 with TRBJ1-1, with D uncertain. The CDR3 sequence is 14 residues long. Germline CDR1 is SGHVS and CDR2 is FNYEAQ. Trimming took 4 bases from V and 3 from J, leaving 12 bases between them. The CDR3, as DNA: TGTGCCAGCAGCTCCCGAGAAACGGACACTGAAGCTTTCTTT. Translation: CASSSRETDTEAFF.

This chain connects TRBV7-8 to TRBJ2-7; TRBD1 matches 7 bases. With 4 bases clipped from V and 3 bases from J, the junction kept 6 bases outside the gene matches. Looked up from germline, CDR1 is SGHVS and CDR2 is FQNEAQ. The CDR3 length is 14 residues. CDR3 DNA sequence: TGTGCCAGCAGCTCGACAGGGTTTGGCTACGAGCAGTACTTC. Translating gives CASSSTGFGYEQYF.

The chain uses TRBV28 and TRBJ2-7, with D unresolved. CDR1 MDHEN and CDR2 SYDVKM come from the germline V gene. This CDR3 is built from 14 residues. V was pared by 2 bases and J by 1 base, with 9 bases between. CDR3 sequence: CASSLPASSYEQYF. The CDR3 DNA sequence: TGTGCCAGCAGTTTACCGGCTAGTTCCTACGAGCAGTACTTC.

The V call is TRBV4-3, the J call TRBJ1-1; a possible D gene is TRBD1 (5 bases). The CDR3 covers 15 residues. V dropped 2 bases and J dropped 1 base, with 11 bases sitting between them. The germline CDR1 and CDR2 sequences are LGHNA and YSLEER. The CDR3 DNA is TGCGCCAGCAGCCAAATACGCCAGGGGAACACTGAAGCTTTCTTT. This translates into CASSQIRQGNTEAFF.

This chain connects TRBV5-1 to TRBJ2-7; no reliable D call. Trimming cost V 5 bases and J 2 bases, with 11 bases left between them. Germline CDR1 is SGHRS and CDR2 is YFSETQ. The CDR3 consists of 13 residues. In nucleotides, the CDR3 is TGCGCCAGCAGTGAAGGAGCCACCTACGAGCAGTACTTC. It encodes CASSEGATYEQYF. The variable domain in full, completed from reference TRBV5-1 and TRBJ2-7, reads KAGVTQTPRYLIKTRGQQVTLSCSPISGHRSVSWYQQTPGQGLQFLFEYFSETQRNKGNFPGRFSGRQFSNSRSEMNVSTLELGDSALYLCASSEGATYEQYFGPGTRLTVT.

This chain joins TRBV29-1 and TRBJ1-5; D is unresolved. This CDR3 has 14 residues. Germline loops: CDR1 SQVTM, CDR2 ANQGSEA. V gave up 3 bases and J gave up 3 bases, with 12 bases separating them. Here the CDR3 DNA reads TGCAGCGTTGAGACATTCAGGTACAATCAGCCCCAGCATTTT. It encodes CSVETFRYNQPQHF.